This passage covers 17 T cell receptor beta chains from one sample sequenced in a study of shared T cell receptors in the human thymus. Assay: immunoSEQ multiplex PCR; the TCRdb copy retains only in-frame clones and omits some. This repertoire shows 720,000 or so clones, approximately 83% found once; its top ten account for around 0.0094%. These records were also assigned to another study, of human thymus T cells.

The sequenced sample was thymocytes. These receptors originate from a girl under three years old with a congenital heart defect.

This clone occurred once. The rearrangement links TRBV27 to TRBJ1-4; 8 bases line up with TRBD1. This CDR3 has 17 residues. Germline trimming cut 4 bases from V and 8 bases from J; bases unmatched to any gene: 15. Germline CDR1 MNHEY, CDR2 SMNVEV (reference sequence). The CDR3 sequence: CASSSTHIRGLGEKLFF. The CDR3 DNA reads TGTGCCAGCAGTTCGACACACATCAGGGGGCTAGGCGAAAAACTGTTTTTT. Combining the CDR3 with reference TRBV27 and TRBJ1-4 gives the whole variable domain EAQVTQNPRYLITVTGKKLTVTCSQNMNHEYMSWYRQDPGLGLRQIYYSMNVEVTDKGDVPEGYKVSRKEKRNFPLILESPSPNQTSLYFCASSSTHIRGLGEKLFFGSGTQLSVL.

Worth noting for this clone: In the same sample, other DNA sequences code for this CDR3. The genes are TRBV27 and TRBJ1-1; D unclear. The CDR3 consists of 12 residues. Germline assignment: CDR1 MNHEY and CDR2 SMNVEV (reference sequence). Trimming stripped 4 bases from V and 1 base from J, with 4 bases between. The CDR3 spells CASSSGNTEAFF. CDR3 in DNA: TGTGCCAGCAGTTCAGGGAACACTGAAGCTTTCTTT.

As DNA, the CDR3 is TGTGCCAGCAGTGTGGACAGGAATTCACCCCTCCACTTT. The encoded protein is CASSVDRNSPLHF. The chain uses TRBV25-1 and TRBJ1-6; TRBD1 agrees at 7 bases. V dropped 4 bases and J dropped 7; count of bases not matched to a gene: 1. In germline, CDR1 is MGHDK, CDR2 SYGVNS. This CDR3 is built from 13 residues.

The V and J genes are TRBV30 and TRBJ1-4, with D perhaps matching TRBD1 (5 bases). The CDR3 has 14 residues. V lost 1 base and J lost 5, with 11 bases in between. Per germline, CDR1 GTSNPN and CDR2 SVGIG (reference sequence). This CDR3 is CAWSAGTLNEKLFF. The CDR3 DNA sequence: TGTGCCTGGAGTGCCGGGACTTTGAATGAAAAACTGTTTTTT.

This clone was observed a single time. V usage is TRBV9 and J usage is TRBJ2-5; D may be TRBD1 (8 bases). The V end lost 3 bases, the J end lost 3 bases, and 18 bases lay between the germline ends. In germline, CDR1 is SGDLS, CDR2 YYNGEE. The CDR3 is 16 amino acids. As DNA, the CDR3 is TGTGCCAGCAGCGACGGACAGGGAGGGTCGAAAGAGACCCAGTACTTC. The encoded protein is CASSDGQGGSKETQYF.

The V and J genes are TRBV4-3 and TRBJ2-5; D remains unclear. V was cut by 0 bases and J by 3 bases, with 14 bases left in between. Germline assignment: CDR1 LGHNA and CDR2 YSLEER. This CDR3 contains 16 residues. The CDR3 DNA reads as TGCGCCAGCAGCCAAGATAGACAACCCTCTGAAGAGACCCAGTACTTC. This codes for CASSQDRQPSEETQYF.

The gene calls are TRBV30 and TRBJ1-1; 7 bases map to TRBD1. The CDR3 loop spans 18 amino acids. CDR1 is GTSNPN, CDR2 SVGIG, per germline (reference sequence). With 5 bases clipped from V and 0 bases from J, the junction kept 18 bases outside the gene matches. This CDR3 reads CAWSFGARQGNLNTEAFF. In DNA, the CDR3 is TGTGCCTGGTCCTTTGGGGCACGACAGGGAAACCTGAACACTGAAGCTTTCTTT.

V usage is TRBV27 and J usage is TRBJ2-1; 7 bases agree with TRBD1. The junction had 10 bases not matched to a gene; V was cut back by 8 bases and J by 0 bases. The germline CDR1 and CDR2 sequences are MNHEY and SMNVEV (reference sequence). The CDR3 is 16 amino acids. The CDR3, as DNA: TGTGCCAGCGCTCCCCTCCGGGACAGCTCCTACAATGAGCAGTTCTTC. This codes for CASAPLRDSSYNEQFF.

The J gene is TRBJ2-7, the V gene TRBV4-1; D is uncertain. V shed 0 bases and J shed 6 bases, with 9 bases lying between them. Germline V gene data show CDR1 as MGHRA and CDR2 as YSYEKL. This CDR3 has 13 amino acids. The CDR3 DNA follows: TGCGCCAGCAGCCAAGACCCAGATGCCGAGCAGTACTTC. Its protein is CASSQDPDAEQYF.

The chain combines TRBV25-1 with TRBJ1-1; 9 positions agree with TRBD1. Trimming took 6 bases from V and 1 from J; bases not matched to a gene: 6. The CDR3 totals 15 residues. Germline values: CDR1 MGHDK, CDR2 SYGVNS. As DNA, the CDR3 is TGTGCCAGCAGACAGACAGGGGGGAGGAACACTGAAGCTTTCTTT. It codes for CASRQTGGRNTEAFF.

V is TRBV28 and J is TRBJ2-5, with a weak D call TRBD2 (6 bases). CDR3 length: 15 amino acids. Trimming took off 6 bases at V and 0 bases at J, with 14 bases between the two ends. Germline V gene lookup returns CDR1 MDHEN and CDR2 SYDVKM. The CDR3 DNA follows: TGTGCCAGCAGAAGAACCAAGCGGGACCAAGAGACCCAGTACTTC. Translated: CASRRTKRDQETQYF.

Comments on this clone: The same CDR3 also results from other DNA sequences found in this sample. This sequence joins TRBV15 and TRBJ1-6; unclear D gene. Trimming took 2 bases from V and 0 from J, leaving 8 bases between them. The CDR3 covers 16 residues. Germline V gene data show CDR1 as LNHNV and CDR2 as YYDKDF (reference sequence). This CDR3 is CATSRPKSSYNSPLHF. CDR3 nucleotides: TGTGCCACCAGCAGACCAAAGAGCTCCTATAATTCACCCCTCCACTTT.

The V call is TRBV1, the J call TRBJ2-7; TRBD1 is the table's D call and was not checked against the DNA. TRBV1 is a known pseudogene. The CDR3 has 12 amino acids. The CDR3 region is CTSSQDRQVGYF. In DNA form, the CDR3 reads TGCACCAGCAGCCAAGATCGGCAGGTCGGGTACTTC.

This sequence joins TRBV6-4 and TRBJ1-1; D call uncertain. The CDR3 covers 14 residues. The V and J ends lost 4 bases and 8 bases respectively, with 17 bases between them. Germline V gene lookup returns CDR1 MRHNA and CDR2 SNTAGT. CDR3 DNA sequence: TGTGCCAGCAGTGCCTCGGGGAGGATGGGAGAAGCTTTCTTT. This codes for CASSASGRMGEAFF.

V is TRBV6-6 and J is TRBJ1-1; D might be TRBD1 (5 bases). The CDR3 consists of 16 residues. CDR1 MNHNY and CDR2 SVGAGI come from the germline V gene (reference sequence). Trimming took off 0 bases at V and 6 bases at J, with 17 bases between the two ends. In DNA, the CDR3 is TGTGCCAGCAGTTACTCTGGGAGGGTCAGGGATGCTGAAGCTTTCTTT. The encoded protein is CASSYSGRVRDAEAFF.

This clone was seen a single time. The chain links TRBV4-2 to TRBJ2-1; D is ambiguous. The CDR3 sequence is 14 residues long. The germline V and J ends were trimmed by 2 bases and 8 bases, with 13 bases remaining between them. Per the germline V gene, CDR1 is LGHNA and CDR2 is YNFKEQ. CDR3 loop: CASSQPLVMDEQFF. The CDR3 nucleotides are TGTGCCAGCAGCCAACCGCTAGTAATGGATGAGCAGTTCTTC.

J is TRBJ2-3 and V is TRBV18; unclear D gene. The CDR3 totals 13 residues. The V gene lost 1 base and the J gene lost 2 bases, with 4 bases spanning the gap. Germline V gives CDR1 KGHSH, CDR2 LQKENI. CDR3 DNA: TGTGCCAGCTCACCACGGCCCACAGATACGCAGTATTTT. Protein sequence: CASSPRPTDTQYF.